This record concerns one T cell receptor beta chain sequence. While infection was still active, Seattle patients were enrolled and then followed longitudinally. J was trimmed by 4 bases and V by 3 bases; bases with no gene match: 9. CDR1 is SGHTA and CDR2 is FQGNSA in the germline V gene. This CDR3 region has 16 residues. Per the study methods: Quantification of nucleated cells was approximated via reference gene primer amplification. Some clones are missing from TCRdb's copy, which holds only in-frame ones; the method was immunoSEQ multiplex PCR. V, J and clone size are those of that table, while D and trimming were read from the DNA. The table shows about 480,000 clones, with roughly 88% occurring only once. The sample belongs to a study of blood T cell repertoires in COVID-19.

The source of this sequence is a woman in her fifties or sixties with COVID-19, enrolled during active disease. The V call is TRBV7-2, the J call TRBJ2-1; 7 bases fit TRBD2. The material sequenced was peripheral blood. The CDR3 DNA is TGTGCCAGCAGCTTTTTTCTGGGGGGGATATACAATGAGCAGTTCTTC. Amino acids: CASSFFLGGIYNEQFF.